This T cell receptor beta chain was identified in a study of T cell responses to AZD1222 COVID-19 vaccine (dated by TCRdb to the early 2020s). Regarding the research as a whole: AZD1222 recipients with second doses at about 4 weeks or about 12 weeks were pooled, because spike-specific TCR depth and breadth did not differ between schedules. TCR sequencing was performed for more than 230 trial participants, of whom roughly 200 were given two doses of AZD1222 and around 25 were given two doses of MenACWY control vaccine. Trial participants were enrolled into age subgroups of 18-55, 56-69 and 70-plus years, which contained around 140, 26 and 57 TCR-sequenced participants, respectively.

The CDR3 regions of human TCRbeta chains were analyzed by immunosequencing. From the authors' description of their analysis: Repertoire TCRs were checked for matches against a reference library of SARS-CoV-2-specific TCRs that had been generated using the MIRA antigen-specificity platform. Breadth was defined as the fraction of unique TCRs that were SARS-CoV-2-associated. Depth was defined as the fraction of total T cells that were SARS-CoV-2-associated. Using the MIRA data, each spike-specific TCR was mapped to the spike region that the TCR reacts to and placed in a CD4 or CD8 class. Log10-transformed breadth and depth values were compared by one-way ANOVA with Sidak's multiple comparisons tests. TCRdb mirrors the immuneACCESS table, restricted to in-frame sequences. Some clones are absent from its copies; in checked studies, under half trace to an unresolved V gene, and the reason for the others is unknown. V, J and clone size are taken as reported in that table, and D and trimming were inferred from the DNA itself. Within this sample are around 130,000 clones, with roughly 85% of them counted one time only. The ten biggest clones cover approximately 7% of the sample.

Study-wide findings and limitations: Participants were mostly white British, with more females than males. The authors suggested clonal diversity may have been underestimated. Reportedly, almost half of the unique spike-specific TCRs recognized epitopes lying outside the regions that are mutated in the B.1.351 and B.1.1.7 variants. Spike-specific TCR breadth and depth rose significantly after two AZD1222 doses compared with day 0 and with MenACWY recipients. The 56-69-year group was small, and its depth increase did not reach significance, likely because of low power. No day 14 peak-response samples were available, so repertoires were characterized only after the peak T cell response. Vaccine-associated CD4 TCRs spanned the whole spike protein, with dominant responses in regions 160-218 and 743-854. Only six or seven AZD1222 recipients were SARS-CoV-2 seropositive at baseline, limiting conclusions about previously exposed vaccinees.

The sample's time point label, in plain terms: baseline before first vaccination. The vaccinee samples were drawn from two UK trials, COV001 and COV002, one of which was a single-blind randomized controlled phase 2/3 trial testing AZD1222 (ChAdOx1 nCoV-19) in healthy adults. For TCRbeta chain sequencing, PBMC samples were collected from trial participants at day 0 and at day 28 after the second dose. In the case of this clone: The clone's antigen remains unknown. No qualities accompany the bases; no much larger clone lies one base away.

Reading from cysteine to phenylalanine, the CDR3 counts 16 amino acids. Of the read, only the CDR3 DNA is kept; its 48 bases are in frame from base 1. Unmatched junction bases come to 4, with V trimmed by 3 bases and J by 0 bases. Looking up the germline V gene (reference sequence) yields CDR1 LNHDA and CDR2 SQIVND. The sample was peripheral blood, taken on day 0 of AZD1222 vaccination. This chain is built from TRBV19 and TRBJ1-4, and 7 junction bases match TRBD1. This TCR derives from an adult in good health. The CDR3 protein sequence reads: CASSMLGQTTNEKLFF. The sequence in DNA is TGTGCCAGTAGTATGCTGGGACAGACAACTAATGAAAAACTGTTTTTT.